This section outlines one T cell receptor beta chain sequence together with its context. TCRdb's table, derived via immunoSEQ multiplex PCR, lists solely in-frame clones and lacks some. The data contain some 40,000 clones, roughly nine tenths of them singletons. The data derive from a study of T cell changes during pregnancy in multiple sclerosis. The clonotype was recovered from a female donor with multiple sclerosis, enrolled in a pregnancy study. The material sequenced was CD4+ T cells from peripheral blood mononuclear cells, taken in the first trimester of pregnancy.

Here the CDR3 reads CASSLVLNSGANVLTF. CDR3 nucleotide sequence: TGTGCCAGCAGCTTAGTCCTAAACTCTGGGGCCAACGTCCTGACTTTC. The rearrangement uses TRBV7-8 and TRBJ2-6; D gene unclear. V shed 1 base and J shed 0 bases, with 7 bases lying between them. The CDR3 is made up of 16 amino acids. CDR1 is SGHVS and CDR2 is FQNEAQ in the germline V gene.